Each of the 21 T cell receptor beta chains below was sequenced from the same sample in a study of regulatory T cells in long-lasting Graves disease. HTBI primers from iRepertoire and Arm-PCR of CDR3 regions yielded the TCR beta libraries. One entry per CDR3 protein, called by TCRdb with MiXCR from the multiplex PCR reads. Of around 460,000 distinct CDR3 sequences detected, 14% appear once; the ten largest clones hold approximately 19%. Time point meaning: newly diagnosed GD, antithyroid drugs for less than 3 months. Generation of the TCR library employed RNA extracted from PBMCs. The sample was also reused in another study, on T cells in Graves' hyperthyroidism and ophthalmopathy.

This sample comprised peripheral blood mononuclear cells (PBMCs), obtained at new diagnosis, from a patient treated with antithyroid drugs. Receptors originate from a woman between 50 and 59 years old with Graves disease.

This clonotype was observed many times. CDR3 loop: CASSLGLAGRRYEQYF. CDR3 nucleotide sequence: TGCGCCAGCAGCTTGGGACTAGCGGGAAGGCGGTACGAGCAGTACTTC. The V call is TRBV5-1, the J call TRBJ2-7; 11 bases match TRBD2. The CDR3 runs 16 residues. From germline, CDR1 is SGHRS and CDR2 YFSETQ. The V gene end was trimmed by 0 bases and the J gene end by 4 bases; junction bases not matched to a gene: 6.

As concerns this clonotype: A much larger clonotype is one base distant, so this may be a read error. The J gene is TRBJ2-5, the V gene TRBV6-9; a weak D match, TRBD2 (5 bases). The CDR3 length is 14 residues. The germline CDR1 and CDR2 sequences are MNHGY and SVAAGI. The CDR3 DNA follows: TGTGCCAGCAGTTATGCGGGCCCACAAGAGGCCCAGTACTTC. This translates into CASSYAGPQEAQYF.

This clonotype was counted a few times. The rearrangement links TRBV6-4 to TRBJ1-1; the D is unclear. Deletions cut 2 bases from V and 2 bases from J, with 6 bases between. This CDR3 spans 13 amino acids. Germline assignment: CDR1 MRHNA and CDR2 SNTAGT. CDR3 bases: TGTGCCAGCAGTGACACGGTTAACACTGAAGCTTTCTTT. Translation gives CASSDTVNTEAFF.

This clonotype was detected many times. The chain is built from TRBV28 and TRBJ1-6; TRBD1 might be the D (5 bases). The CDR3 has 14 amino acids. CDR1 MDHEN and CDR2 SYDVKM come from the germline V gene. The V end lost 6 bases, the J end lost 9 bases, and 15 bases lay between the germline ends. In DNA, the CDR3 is TGTGCCAGCAGCCTGGAGGGGAGGCCTTCACCCCTCCACTTT. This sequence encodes CASSLEGRPSPLHF. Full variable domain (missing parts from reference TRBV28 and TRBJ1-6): DVKVTQSSRYLVKRTGEKVFLECVQDMDHENMFWYRQDPGLGLRLIYFSYDVKMKEKGDIPEGYSVSREKKERFSLILESASTNQTSMYLCASSLEGRPSPLHFGNGTRLTVT.

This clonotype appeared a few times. CDR3 in amino acids: CASSTGPSGETQYF. CDR3 DNA: TGTGCCAGCAGTACCGGACCTTCGGGCGAGACCCAGTACTTC. This chain connects TRBV28 to TRBJ2-5; D uncertain. Per the germline V gene, CDR1 is MDHEN and CDR2 is SYDVKM. The CDR3 spans 14 residues. The germline V and J ends were trimmed by 5 bases and 5 bases, with 15 bases remaining between them.

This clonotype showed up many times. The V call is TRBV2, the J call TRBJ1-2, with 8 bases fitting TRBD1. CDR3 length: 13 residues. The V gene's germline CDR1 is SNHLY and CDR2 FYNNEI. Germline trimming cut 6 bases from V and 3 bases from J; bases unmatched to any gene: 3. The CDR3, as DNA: TGTGCCAGCAGCCAACAGGGGGACTATGGCTACACCTTC. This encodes CASSQQGDYGYTF.

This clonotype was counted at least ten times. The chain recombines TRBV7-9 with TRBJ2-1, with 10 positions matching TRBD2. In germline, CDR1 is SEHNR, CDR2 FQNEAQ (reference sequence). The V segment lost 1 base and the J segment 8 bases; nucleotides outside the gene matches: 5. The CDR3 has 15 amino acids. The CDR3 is CASSLGLLAGDEQFF. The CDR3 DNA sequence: TGTGCCAGCAGCTTAGGGCTTCTAGCGGGAGATGAGCAGTTCTTC.

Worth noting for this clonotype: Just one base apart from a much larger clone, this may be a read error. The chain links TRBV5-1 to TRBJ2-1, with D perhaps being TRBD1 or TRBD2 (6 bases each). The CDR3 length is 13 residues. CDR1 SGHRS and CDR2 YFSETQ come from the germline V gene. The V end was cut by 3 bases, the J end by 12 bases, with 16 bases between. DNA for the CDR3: TGCGCCAGCAGCTGGGAGGACAGTTTGGGGCAGTTCTTC. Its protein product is CASSWEDSLGQFF.

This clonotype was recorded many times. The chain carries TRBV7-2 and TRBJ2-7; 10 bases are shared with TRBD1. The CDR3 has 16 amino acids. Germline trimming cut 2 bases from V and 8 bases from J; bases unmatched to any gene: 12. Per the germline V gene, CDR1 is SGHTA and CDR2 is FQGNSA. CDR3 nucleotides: TGTGCCAGCAGCTTAAAGGCCCTTGACAGGGGGCGGAAGCAGTACTTC. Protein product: CASSLKALDRGRKQYF.

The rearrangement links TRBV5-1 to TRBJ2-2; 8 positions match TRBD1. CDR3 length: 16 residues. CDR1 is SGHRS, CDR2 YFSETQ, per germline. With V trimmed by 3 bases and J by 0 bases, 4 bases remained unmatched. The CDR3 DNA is TGCGCCAGCAGCTCGACAGGGGAGGCGAACACCGGGGAGCTGTTTTTT. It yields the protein CASSSTGEANTGELFF.

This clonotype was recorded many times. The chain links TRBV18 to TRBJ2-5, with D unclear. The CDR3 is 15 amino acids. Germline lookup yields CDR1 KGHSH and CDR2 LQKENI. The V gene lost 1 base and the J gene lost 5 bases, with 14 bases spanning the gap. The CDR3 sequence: CASSPLPNYRETQYF. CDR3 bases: TGTGCCAGCTCACCACTTCCTAACTATCGGGAGACCCAGTACTTC. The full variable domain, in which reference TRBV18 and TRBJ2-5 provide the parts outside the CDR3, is NAGVMQNPRHLVRRRGQEARLRCSPMKGHSHVYWYRQLPEEGLKFMVYLQKENIIDESGMPKERFSAEFPKEGPSILRIQQVVRGDSAAYFCASSPLPNYRETQYFGPGTRLLVL.

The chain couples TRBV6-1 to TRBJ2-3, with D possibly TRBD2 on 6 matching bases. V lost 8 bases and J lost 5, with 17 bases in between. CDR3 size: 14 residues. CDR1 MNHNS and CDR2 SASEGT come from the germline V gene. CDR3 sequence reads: CASGGEPPGDTQYF. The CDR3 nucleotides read TGTGCCAGCGGAGGGGAACCGCCGGGAGATACGCAGTATTTT.

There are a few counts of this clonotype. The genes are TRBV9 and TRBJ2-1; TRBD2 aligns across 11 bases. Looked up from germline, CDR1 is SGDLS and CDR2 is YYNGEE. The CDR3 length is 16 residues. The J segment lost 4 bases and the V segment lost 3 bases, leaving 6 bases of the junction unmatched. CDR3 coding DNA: TGTGCCAGCAGCGCCTGGGGGACTAGCGGATACAATGAGCAGTTCTTC. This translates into CASSAWGTSGYNEQFF. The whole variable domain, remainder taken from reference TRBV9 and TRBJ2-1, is DSGVTQTPKHLITATGQRVTLRCSPRSGDLSVYWYQQSLDQGLQFLIQYYNGEERAKGNILERFSAQQFPDLHSELNLSSLELGDSALYFCASSAWGTSGYNEQFFGPGTRLTVL.

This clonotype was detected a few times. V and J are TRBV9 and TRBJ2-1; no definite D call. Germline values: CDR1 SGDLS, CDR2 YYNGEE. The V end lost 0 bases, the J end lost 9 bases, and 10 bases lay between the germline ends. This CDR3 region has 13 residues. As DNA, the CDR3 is TGTGCCAGCAGCGTAGTTGTGGCTGGTGAGCAGTTCTTC. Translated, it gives CASSVVVAGEQFF.

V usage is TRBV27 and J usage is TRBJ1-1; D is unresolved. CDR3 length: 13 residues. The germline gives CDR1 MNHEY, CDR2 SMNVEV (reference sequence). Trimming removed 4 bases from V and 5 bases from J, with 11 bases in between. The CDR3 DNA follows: TGTGCCAGCAGTTCCGCGTCTCGGACTGAAGCTTTCTTT. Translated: CASSSASRTEAFF.

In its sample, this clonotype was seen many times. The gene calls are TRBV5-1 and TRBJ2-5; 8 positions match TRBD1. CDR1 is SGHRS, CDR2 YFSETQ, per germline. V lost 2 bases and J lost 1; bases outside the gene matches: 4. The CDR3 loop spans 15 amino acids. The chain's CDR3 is CASSFLTGVQETQYF. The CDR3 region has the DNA TGCGCCAGCAGCTTCCTGACAGGGGTCCAAGAGACCCAGTACTTC.

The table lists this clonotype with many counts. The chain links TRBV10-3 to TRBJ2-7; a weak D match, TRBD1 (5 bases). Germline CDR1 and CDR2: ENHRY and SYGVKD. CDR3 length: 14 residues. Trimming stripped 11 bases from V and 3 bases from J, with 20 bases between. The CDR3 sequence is CAAAPQGASYEQYF. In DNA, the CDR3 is TGTGCCGCCGCCCCCCAAGGGGCCAGCTACGAGCAGTACTTC.

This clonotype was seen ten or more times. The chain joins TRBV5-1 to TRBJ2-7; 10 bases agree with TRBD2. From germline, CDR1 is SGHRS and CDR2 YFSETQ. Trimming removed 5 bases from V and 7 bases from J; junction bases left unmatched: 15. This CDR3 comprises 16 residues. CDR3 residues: CASRPAPSGSLGEQYF. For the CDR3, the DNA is TGCGCCAGCAGGCCGGCACCTAGCGGGAGCTTGGGGGAGCAGTACTTC.

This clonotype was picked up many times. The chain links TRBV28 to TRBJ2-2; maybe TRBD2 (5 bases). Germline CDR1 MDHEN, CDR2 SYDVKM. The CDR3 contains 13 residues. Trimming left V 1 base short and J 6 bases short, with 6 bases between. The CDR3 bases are TGTGCCAGCAGTTTATTGGAGGCCGGGGAGCTGTTTTTT. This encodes CASSLLEAGELFF.

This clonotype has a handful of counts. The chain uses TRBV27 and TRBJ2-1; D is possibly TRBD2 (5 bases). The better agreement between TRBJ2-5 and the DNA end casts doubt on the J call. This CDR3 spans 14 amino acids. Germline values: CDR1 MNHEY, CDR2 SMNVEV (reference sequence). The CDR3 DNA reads TGTGCCAGCGGTACGTGGGAGCCGCTTTGGACCCAGTACTTC. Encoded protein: CASGTWEPLWTQYF.

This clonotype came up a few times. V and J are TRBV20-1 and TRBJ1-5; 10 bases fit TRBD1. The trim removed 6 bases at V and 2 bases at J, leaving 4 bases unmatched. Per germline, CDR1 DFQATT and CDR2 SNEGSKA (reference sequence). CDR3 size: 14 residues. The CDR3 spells CSAPGQGRNQPQHF. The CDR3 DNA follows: TGCAGTGCCCCGGGACAGGGGCGCAATCAGCCCCAGCATTTT.